The entry below describes one T cell receptor (beta chain). Across over 20 US areas, participants ranged in age from about 18 to 100 years. Recovery meant two consecutive negative NP/OP PCR tests, professional clearance, or resolved symptoms. This CDR3 contains 13 residues. V lost 6 bases and J lost 1, with 9 bases in between. This sample was included in a study of blood T cell repertoires in COVID-19. As for the study in general: T cells, B-cell-depleted T cells, or PBMCs provided the cDNA or gDNA that served as material.

Sequencing was performed with immunoSEQ multiplex PCR; in TCRdb, only in-frame clones are kept and a portion is missing. The sample holds fewer than 450,000 clones, roughly 88% seen once. The V call is TRBV12-3 or TRBV12-4, the J call TRBJ1-1; D is undetermined. The sample was PBMCs or T cells enriched from blood (not recorded which). The source of this sequence is a man in his late teens or twenties who had recovered from COVID-19. In DNA form, the CDR3 reads TGTGCCAGCAGCCCCCCCAAGAACACTGAAGCTTTCTTT. Amino acid sequence: CASSPPKNTEAFF.